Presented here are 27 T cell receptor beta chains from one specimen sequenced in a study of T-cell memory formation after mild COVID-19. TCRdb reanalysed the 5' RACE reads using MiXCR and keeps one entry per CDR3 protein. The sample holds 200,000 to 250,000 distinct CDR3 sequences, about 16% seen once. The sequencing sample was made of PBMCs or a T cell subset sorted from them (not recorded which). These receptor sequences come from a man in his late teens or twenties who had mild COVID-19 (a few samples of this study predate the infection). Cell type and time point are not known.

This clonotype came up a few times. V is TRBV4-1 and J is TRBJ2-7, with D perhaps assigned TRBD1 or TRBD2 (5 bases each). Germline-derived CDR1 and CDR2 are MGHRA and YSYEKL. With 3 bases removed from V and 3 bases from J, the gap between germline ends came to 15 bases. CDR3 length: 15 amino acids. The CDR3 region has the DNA TGCGCCAGCAGCCACACCGGGACGAAGGACTACGAGCAGTACGTC. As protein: CASSHTGTKDYEQYV.

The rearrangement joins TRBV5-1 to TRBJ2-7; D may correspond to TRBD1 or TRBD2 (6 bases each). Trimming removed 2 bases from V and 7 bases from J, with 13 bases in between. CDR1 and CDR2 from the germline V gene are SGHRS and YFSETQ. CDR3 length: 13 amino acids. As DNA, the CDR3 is TGCGCCAGCAGCTTCACGGGGGCGGGGGAGCAGTACTTC. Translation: CASSFTGAGEQYF.

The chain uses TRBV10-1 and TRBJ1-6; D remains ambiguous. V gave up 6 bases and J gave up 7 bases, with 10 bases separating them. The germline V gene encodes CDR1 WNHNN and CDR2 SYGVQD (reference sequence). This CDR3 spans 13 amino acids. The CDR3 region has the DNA TGCGCCAGCAGCGACAATCGGAATTCACCCCTCCACTTT. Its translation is CASSDNRNSPLHF.

The CDR3 DNA is TGTGCCAGCTCAGACAGGTCTGGGATTGGCTACACCTTC. The encoded protein is CASSDRSGIGYTF. The rearrangement uses TRBV18 and TRBJ1-2; tentatively, D is TRBD1 (6 bases). The germline V gene has CDR1 KGHSH and CDR2 LQKENI. This CDR3 comprises 13 residues. Between the trimmed V and J ends, which lost 5 bases and 7 bases, there was a span of 14 bases.

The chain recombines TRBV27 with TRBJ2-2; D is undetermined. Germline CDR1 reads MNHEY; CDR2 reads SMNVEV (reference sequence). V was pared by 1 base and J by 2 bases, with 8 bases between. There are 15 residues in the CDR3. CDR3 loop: CASSLLTLNTGELFF. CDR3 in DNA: TGTGCCAGCAGTTTATTGACACTAAACACCGGGGAGCTGTTTTTT.

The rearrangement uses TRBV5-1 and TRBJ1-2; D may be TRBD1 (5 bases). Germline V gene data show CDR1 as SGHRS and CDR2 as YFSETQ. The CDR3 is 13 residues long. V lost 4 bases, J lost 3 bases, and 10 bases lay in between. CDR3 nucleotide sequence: TGCGCCAGCAGCGTCAGGGAAGACTATGGCTACACCTTC. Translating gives CASSVREDYGYTF. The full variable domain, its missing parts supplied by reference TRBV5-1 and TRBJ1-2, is KAGVTQTPRYLIKTRGQQVTLSCSPISGHRSVSWYQQTPGQGLQFLFEYFSETQRNKGNFPGRFSGRQFSNSRSEMNVSTLELGDSALYLCASSVREDYGYTFGSGTRLTVV.

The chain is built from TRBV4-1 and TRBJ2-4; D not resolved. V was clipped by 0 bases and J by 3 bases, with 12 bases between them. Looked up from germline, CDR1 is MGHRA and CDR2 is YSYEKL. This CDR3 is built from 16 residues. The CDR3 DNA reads TGCGCCAGCAGCCAAGATTTTCCAGGCGGCAAAAACATTCAGTACTTC. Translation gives CASSQDFPGGKNIQYF.

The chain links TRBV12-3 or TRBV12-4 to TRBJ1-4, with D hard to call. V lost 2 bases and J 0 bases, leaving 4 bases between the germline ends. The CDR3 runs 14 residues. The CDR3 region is CASSLSPTNEKLFF. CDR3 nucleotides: TGTGCCAGCAGTTTAAGCCCAACTAATGAAAAACTGTTTTTT.

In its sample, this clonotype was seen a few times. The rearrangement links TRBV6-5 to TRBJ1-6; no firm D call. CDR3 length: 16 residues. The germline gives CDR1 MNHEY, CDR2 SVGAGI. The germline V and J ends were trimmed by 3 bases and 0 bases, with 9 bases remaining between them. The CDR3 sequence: CASSYKVSSYNSPLHF. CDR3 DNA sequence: TGTGCCAGCAGTTATAAAGTTAGCTCCTATAATTCACCCCTCCACTTT.

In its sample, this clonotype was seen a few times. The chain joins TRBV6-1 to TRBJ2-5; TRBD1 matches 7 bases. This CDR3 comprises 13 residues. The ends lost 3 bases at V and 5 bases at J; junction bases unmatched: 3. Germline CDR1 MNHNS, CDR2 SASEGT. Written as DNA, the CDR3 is TGTGCCAGCAGTGAGGACAGGAGGGAGACCCAGTACTTC. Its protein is CASSEDRRETQYF.

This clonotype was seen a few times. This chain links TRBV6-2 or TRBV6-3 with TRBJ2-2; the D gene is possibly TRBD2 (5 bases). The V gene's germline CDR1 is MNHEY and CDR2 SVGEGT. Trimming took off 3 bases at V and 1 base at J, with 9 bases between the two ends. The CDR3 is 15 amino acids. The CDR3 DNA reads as TGTGCCAGCAGTTATAGTAGCGTGAACACCGGGGAGCTGTTTTTT. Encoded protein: CASSYSSVNTGELFF.

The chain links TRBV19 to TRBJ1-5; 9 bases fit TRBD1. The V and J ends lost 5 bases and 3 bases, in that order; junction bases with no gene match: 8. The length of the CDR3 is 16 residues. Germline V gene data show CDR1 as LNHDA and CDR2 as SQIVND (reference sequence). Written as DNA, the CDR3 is TGTGCCAGTAGTTCTCTACAGGGGGCAAACAATCAGCCCCAGCATTTT. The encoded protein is CASSSLQGANNQPQHF.

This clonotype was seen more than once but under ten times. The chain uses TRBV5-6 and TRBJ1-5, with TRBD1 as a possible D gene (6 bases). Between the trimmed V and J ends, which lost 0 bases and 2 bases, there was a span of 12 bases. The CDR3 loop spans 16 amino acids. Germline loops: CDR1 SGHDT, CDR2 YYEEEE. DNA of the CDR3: TGTGCCAGCAGCTTGGGGGGCAGGGGCGGCAATCAGCCCCAGCATTTT. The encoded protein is CASSLGGRGGNQPQHF. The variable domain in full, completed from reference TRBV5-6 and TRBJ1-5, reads DAGVTQSPTHLIKTRGQQVTLRCSPKSGHDTVSWYQQALGQGPQFIFQYYEEEERQRGNFPDRFSGHQFPNYSSELNVNALLLGDSALYLCASSLGGRGGNQPQHFGDGTRLSIL.

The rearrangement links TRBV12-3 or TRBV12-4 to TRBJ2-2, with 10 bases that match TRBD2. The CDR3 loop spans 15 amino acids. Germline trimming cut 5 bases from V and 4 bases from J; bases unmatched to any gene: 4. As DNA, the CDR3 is TGTGCCAGCAGTCTCTTAGCGGGGGGCACCGGGGAGCTGTTTTTT. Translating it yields CASSLLAGGTGELFF.

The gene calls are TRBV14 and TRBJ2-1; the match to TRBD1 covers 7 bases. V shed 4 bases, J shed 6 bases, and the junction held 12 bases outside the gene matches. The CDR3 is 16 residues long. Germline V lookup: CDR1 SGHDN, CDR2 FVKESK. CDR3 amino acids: CASSRNLQGISNEQFF. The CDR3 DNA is TGTGCCAGCAGCCGGAATCTACAGGGGATATCCAATGAGCAGTTCTTC.

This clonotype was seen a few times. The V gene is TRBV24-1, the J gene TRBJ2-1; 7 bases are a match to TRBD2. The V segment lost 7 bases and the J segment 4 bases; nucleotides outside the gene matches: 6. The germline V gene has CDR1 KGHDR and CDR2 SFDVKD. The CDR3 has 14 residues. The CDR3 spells CATRSGTGYNEQFF. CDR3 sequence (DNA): TGTGCCACCAGGAGCGGGACGGGTTACAATGAGCAGTTCTTC.

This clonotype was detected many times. The CDR3 loop reads CASSPRQGSYNEQFF. Written as DNA, the CDR3 is TGCGCCAGCAGCCCACGACAGGGCTCCTACAATGAGCAGTTCTTC. The chain links TRBV5-1 to TRBJ2-1, with 7 bases matching TRBD1. J was trimmed by 0 bases and V by 4 bases; bases with no gene match: 4. The CDR3 consists of 15 residues. Germline values: CDR1 SGHRS, CDR2 YFSETQ.

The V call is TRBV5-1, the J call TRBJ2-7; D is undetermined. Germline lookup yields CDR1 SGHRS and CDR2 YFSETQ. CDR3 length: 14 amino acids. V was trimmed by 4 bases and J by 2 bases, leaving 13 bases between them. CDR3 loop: CASSPRARTYEQYF. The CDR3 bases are TGCGCCAGCAGCCCCCGGGCAAGAACCTACGAGCAGTACTTC.

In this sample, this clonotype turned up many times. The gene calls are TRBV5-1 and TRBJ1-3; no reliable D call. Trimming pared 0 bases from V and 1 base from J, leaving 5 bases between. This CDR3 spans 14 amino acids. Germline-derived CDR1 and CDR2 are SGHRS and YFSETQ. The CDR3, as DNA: TGCGCCAGCAGCTTGGGAGCGTCTGGAAACACCATATATTTT. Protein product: CASSLGASGNTIYF.

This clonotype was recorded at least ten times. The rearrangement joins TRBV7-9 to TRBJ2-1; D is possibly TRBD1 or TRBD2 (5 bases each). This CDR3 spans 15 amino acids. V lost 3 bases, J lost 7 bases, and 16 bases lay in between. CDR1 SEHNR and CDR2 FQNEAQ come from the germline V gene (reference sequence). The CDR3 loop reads CASSFTGGWRNEQFF. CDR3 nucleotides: TGTGCCAGCAGCTTCACAGGCGGGTGGCGGAATGAGCAGTTCTTC. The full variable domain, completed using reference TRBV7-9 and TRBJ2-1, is DTGVSQNPRHKITKRGQNVTFRCDPISEHNRLYWYRQTLGQGPEFLTYFQNEAQLEKSRLLSDRFSAERPKGSFSTLEIQRTEQGDSAMYLCASSFTGGWRNEQFFGPGTRLTVL.

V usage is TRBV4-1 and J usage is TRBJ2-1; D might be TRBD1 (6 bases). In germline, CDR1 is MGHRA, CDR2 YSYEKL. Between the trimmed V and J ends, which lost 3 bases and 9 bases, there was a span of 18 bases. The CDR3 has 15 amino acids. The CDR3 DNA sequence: TGCGCCAGCAGCCACCCAGTCTACAGGGTCCGTGAGCAGTTCTTC. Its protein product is CASSHPVYRVREQFF.

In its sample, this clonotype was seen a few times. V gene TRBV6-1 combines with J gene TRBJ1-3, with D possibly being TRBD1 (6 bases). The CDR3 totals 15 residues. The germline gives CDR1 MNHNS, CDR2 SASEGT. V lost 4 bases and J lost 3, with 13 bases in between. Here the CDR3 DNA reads TGTGCCAGCAGTGGAACAGGGTATGGTGGAAACACCATATATTTT. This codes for CASSGTGYGGNTIYF.

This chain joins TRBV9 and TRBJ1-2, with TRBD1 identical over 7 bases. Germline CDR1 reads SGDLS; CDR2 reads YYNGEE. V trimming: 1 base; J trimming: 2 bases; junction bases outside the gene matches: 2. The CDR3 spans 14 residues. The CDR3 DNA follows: TGTGCCAGCAGCGTACTGGGACAGAACTATGGCTACACCTTC. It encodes CASSVLGQNYGYTF.

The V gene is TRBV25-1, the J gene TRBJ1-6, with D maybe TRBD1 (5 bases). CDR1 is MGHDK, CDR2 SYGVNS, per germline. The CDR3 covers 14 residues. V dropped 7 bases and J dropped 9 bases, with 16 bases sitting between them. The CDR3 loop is CASTVGQGGSPLHF. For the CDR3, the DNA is TGTGCCAGCACGGTCGGGCAGGGAGGTTCACCCCTCCACTTT.

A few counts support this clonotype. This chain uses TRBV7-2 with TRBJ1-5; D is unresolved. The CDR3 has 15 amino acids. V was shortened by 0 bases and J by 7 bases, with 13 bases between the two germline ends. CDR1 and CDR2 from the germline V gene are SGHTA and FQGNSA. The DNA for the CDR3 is TGTGCCAGCAGCTTAGCGCCCCCATTCGGGCAGCCCCAGCATTTT. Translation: CASSLAPPFGQPQHF.

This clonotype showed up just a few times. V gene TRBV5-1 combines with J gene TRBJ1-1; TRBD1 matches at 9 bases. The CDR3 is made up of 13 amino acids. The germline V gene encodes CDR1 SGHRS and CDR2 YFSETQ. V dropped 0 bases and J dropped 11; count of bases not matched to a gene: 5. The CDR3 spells CASSLVSGQGAFF. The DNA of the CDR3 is TGCGCCAGCAGCTTGGTGTCGGGACAGGGTGCTTTCTTT.

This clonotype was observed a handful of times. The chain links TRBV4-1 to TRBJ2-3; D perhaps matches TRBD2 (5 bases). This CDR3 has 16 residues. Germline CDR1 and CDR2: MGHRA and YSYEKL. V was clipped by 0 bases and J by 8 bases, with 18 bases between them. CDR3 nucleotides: TGCGCCAGCAGCCAAGATGGATTCGGGGAGATCGGTACGCAGTATTTT. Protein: CASSQDGFGEIGTQYF.